This is a list of T cell receptor beta chains from one sample in a study of T cell changes during pregnancy in multiple sclerosis. Here immunoSEQ multiplex PCR was the method, and the copy in TCRdb shows in-frame clones only, minus some. The profile shows about 60,000 clones, around 93% of them singletons. The sample was CD4+ T cells from peripheral blood mononuclear cells, taken in the first trimester of pregnancy. These receptors all stem from a female donor with multiple sclerosis, enrolled in a pregnancy study. Both conserved end residues are part of each CDR3. A D gene is named only where the DNA matches it firmly. The size field is filled for only some rows; it gives once, few, many or a size class.

clone_size: NA
j_call: TRBJ1-5
v_call: TRBV9
d_call: NA
cdr3_aa: CASSVGPGGPLGQPQHF
cdr3_nt: TGTGCCAGCAGCGTAGGCCCCGGAGGGCCCCTGGGGCAGCCCCAGCATTTT

clone_size: NA
j_call: TRBJ1-5
v_call: TRBV7-9
d_call: NA
cdr3_aa: CASSLVGAAQPQHF
cdr3_nt: TGTGCCAGCAGCTTAGTAGGGGCAGCTCAGCCCCAGCATTTT

clone_size: NA
j_call: TRBJ2-5
v_call: TRBV7-3
d_call: TRBD2
cdr3_aa: CASSLSPGRGQETQYF
cdr3_nt: TGTGCCAGCAGCTTAAGTCCAGGGAGGGGTCAAGAGACCCAGTACTTC

clone_size: NA
j_call: TRBJ2-4
v_call: TRBV29-1
d_call: NA
cdr3_aa: CSVVEIAKNIQYF
cdr3_nt: TGCAGCGTTGTCGAGATAGCCAAAAACATTCAGTACTTC

clone_size: NA
j_call: TRBJ2-7
v_call: TRBV7-2
d_call: TRBD2
cdr3_aa: CASSFIGTSGDSYEQYF
cdr3_nt: TGTGCCAGCAGCTTCATCGGGACTAGCGGGGACTCCTACGAGCAGTACTTC

clone_size: few
j_call: TRBJ2-1
v_call: TRBV7-7
d_call: NA
cdr3_aa: CASSFKMTYLSYNEQFF
cdr3_nt: TGTGCTAGCAGCTTTAAAATGACATACCTATCCTACAATGAGCAGTTCTTC

clone_size: NA
j_call: TRBJ2-5
v_call: TRBV21-1
d_call: NA
cdr3_aa: CASSSIAGGPETQYF
cdr3_nt: TGTGCCAGCAGCAGTATAGCGGGGGGGCCAGAGACCCAGTACTTC

clone_size: NA
j_call: TRBJ1-4
v_call: TRBV4-2
d_call: NA
cdr3_aa: CASSQPTSNEKLFF
cdr3_nt: TGTGCCAGCAGCCAGCCCACAAGTAATGAAAAACTGTTTTTT

clone_size: NA
j_call: TRBJ2-3
v_call: TRBV4-2
d_call: TRBD2
cdr3_aa: CASSQEERGSTDTQYF
cdr3_nt: TGTGCCAGCAGCCAAGAGGAGCGGGGGAGCACAGATACGCAGTATTTT

clone_size: NA
j_call: TRBJ1-3
v_call: TRBV5-4
d_call: TRBD1
cdr3_aa: CASSLDRGGGNTIYF
cdr3_nt: TGTGCCAGCAGCCTTGACAGGGGAGGTGGAAACACCATATATTTT

clone_size: NA
j_call: TRBJ2-3
v_call: TRBV13
d_call: NA
cdr3_aa: CASSLGSGTVTDTQYF
cdr3_nt: TGTGCCAGCAGCTTAGGTTCGGGAACTGTCACAGATACGCAGTATTTT

clone_size: NA
j_call: TRBJ1-6
v_call: TRBV7-2
d_call: TRBD1
cdr3_aa: CASSLGGTGGNSPLHF
cdr3_nt: TGTGCCAGCAGCTTAGGGGGGACAGGGGGTAATTCACCCCTCCACTTT

clone_size: NA
j_call: TRBJ1-1
v_call: TRBV4-1
d_call: TRBD1
cdr3_aa: CASSQGDRATEAFF
cdr3_nt: TGCGCCAGCAGCCAAGGGGACAGGGCTACTGAAGCTTTCTTT

clone_size: NA
j_call: TRBJ1-2
v_call: TRBV6-5
d_call: NA
cdr3_aa: CASSPIRFSSGYTF
cdr3_nt: TGTGCCAGCAGCCCGATCAGGTTCTCCAGTGGCTACACCTTC

clone_size: NA
j_call: TRBJ1-2
v_call: TRBV6-1
d_call: NA
cdr3_aa: CASSERQLYGYTF
cdr3_nt: TGTGCCAGCAGTGAACGACAACTCTATGGCTACACCTTC

clone_size: NA
j_call: TRBJ1-5
v_call: TRBV4-3
d_call: NA
cdr3_aa: CASSQEGAGGSNQPQHF
cdr3_nt: TGCGCCAGCAGCCAAGAAGGGGCAGGAGGGAGCAATCAGCCCCAGCATTTT

clone_size: NA
j_call: TRBJ2-6
v_call: TRBV19
d_call: TRBD1
cdr3_aa: CASKGTQGSGTGANVLTF
cdr3_nt: TGTGCCAGTAAAGGCACACAGGGGAGTGGTACTGGGGCCAACGTCCTGACTTTC

clone_size: NA
j_call: TRBJ1-2
v_call: TRBV21-1
d_call: NA
cdr3_aa: CARKGSGFNGYTF
cdr3_nt: TGTGCCAGAAAGGGGTCAGGGTTTAATGGCTACACCTTC

clone_size: NA
j_call: TRBJ2-3
v_call: TRBV5-1
d_call: TRBD2
cdr3_aa: CASSPRTSGGSDTQYF
cdr3_nt: TGCGCCAGCAGCCCCAGGACTAGCGGGGGTTCAGATACGCAGTATTTT

clone_size: NA
j_call: TRBJ2-1
v_call: TRBV11-2
d_call: TRBD1
cdr3_aa: CASSLVGQGGNEQFF
cdr3_nt: TGTGCCAGCAGCTTAGTCGGACAGGGGGGGAATGAGCAGTTCTTC

clone_size: few
j_call: TRBJ2-7
v_call: TRBV5-1
d_call: TRBD2
cdr3_aa: CASSSLPAGAYEQYF
cdr3_nt: TGCGCCAGCAGCTCACTCCCGGCGGGGGCCTACGAGCAGTACTTC

clone_size: NA
j_call: TRBJ2-1
v_call: TRBV11-3
d_call: NA
cdr3_aa: CASSSPRGGESYNEQFF
cdr3_nt: TGTGCCAGCAGCTCGCCGAGGGGCGGGGAGTCCTACAATGAGCAGTTCTTC

clone_size: NA
j_call: TRBJ1-1
v_call: TRBV7-2
d_call: NA
cdr3_aa: CASSLVGGLLHTGAFF
cdr3_nt: TGTGCCAGCAGCTTAGTGGGGGGTCTCCTACACACTGGAGCTTTCTTT

clone_size: NA
j_call: TRBJ2-1
v_call: TRBV2
d_call: TRBD2
cdr3_aa: CASSEERGGPFYNEQFF
cdr3_nt: TGTGCCAGCAGTGAGGAACGGGGGGGCCCCTTCTACAATGAGCAGTTCTTC

clone_size: NA
j_call: TRBJ2-7
v_call: TRBV5-1
d_call: TRBD1
cdr3_aa: CASSARQGAGYEQYF
cdr3_nt: TGCGCCAGCAGCGCCCGACAGGGGGCAGGGTACGAGCAGTACTTC

clone_size: NA
j_call: TRBJ1-2
v_call: TRBV5-6
d_call: TRBD1
cdr3_aa: CASSGTGVQNYGYTF
cdr3_nt: TGTGCCAGCAGCGGGACAGGGGTCCAGAACTATGGCTACACCTTC

clone_size: NA
j_call: TRBJ1-2
v_call: TRBV7-2
d_call: NA
cdr3_aa: CASSLAQGLSYGYTF
cdr3_nt: TGTGCCAGCAGCTTAGCCCAGGGGCTAAGCTATGGCTACACCTTC

clone_size: NA
j_call: TRBJ2-3
v_call: TRBV5-1
d_call: TRBD2
cdr3_aa: CASSFSSGGLTDTQYF
cdr3_nt: TGCGCCAGCAGCTTTAGTAGCGGGGGGCTCACAGATACGCAGTATTTT

clone_size: few
j_call: TRBJ1-1
v_call: TRBV9
d_call: NA
cdr3_aa: CASSVAPTENTEAFF
cdr3_nt: TGTGCCAGCAGCGTAGCTCCGACAGAGAACACTGAAGCTTTCTTT

clone_size: few
j_call: TRBJ2-7
v_call: TRBV11-2
d_call: NA
cdr3_aa: CASSLDRGHRKAEQYF
cdr3_nt: TGTGCCAGCAGCTTAGATCGAGGCCACCGAAAGGCTGAGCAGTACTTC

clone_size: NA
j_call: TRBJ1-1
v_call: TRBV2
d_call: NA
cdr3_aa: CASSVGGADTEAFF
cdr3_nt: TGTGCCAGCAGTGTCGGGGGGGCTGACACTGAAGCTTTCTTT

clone_size: once
j_call: TRBJ1-1
v_call: TRBV6-5
d_call: NA
cdr3_aa: CARVGALNTEAFF
cdr3_nt: TGTGCCAGGGTGGGGGCCTTGAACACTGAAGCTTTCTTT

clone_size: NA
j_call: TRBJ1-6
v_call: TRBV11-2
d_call: NA
cdr3_aa: CASSLPAADRFHNSPLHF
cdr3_nt: TGTGCCAGCAGCTTACCCGCCGCCGACAGGTTTCATAATTCACCCCTCCACTTT

clone_size: NA
j_call: TRBJ2-5
v_call: TRBV5-6
d_call: TRBD2
cdr3_aa: CASGASGGALETQYF
cdr3_nt: TGTGCCAGCGGAGCTAGCGGGGGGGCCCTTGAGACCCAGTACTTC

clone_size: NA
j_call: TRBJ1-2
v_call: TRBV10-3
d_call: TRBD1
cdr3_aa: CAISDRDRGGYGYTF
cdr3_nt: TGTGCCATCAGTGACCGGGACAGGGGAGGCTATGGCTACACCTTC

clone_size: NA
j_call: TRBJ2-3
v_call: TRBV19
d_call: TRBD2
cdr3_aa: CASSITAGGPEDTQYF
cdr3_nt: TGTGCCAGTAGTATTACAGCGGGGGGGCCGGAGGATACGCAGTATTTT

clone_size: NA
j_call: TRBJ1-4
v_call: TRBV12-5
d_call: TRBD1
cdr3_aa: CASGHLPGDRAGEKLFF
cdr3_nt: TGTGCTAGTGGCCACCTCCCCGGGGACAGGGCAGGTGAAAAACTGTTTTTT

clone_size: NA
j_call: TRBJ1-2
v_call: TRBV15
d_call: TRBD1
cdr3_aa: CATSRSGQGIYGYTF
cdr3_nt: TGTGCCACCAGTCGATCGGGACAGGGGATCTATGGCTACACCTTC

clone_size: NA
j_call: TRBJ2-2
v_call: TRBV7-8
d_call: TRBD2
cdr3_aa: CASSSASGARNTGELFF
cdr3_nt: TGTGCCAGCAGCTCCGCTAGCGGGGCTAGGAACACCGGGGAGCTGTTTTTT

clone_size: NA
j_call: TRBJ1-2
v_call: TRBV2
d_call: TRBD1
cdr3_aa: CASSETGTPSYGYTF
cdr3_nt: TGTGCCAGCAGTGAGACAGGGACGCCGTCCTATGGCTACACCTTC

clone_size: NA
j_call: TRBJ1-4
v_call: TRBV7-9
d_call: NA
cdr3_aa: CASSWGRSLTNEKLFF
cdr3_nt: TGTGCCAGCAGCTGGGGGCGAAGCCTAACTAATGAAAAACTGTTTTTT

clone_size: NA
j_call: TRBJ1-1
v_call: TRBV7-9
d_call: NA
cdr3_aa: CASSLQRNTEAFF
cdr3_nt: TGTGCCAGCAGCTTACAGCGGAACACTGAAGCTTTCTTT

clone_size: NA
j_call: TRBJ2-7
v_call: TRBV5-4
d_call: NA
cdr3_aa: CASSSWTVSYEQYF
cdr3_nt: TGTGCCAGCAGCTCCTGGACAGTCTCCTACGAGCAGTACTTC

clone_size: NA
j_call: TRBJ1-2
v_call: TRBV4-1
d_call: NA
cdr3_aa: CASSQTPRGLNGYTF
cdr3_nt: TGCGCCAGCAGCCAAACCCCTCGAGGGCTTAATGGCTACACCTTC

clone_size: NA
j_call: TRBJ1-3
v_call: TRBV9
d_call: TRBD1
cdr3_aa: CASSPAQGSSDRGHSGNTIYF
cdr3_nt: TGTGCCAGCAGCCCCGCTCAGGGGTCCTCCGACAGGGGTCACTCTGGAAACACCATATATTTT

clone_size: few
j_call: TRBJ1-2
v_call: TRBV2
d_call: TRBD1
cdr3_aa: CARRGTALGYTF
cdr3_nt: TGTGCCAGACGAGGGACAGCTCTCGGCTACACCTTC

clone_size: NA
j_call: TRBJ2-7
v_call: TRBV4-3
d_call: NA
cdr3_aa: CASSQERAYEQYF
cdr3_nt: TGCGCCAGCAGCCAAGAGAGGGCCTACGAGCAGTACTTC

clone_size: NA
j_call: TRBJ2-6
v_call: TRBV6-6
d_call: NA
cdr3_aa: CASRARISGANVLTF
cdr3_nt: TGTGCCAGCAGGGCCAGGATCTCTGGGGCCAACGTCCTGACTTTC

clone_size: NA
j_call: TRBJ2-3
v_call: TRBV6-6
d_call: TRBD1
cdr3_aa: CASSYSMGQGTDTQYF
cdr3_nt: TGTGCCAGCAGTTACTCGATGGGACAGGGCACAGATACGCAGTATTTT

clone_size: NA
j_call: TRBJ2-3
v_call: TRBV7-2
d_call: TRBD2
cdr3_aa: CASSRSGAGDTQYF
cdr3_nt: TGTGCCAGCAGCCGTAGCGGGGCTGGGGATACGCAGTATTTT

clone_size: NA
j_call: TRBJ2-7
v_call: TRBV6-1
d_call: TRBD1
cdr3_aa: CASRPGTGGSYEQYF
cdr3_nt: TGTGCCAGCAGACCCGGGACAGGGGGTTCCTACGAGCAGTACTTC

clone_size: NA
j_call: TRBJ2-1
v_call: TRBV7-3
d_call: TRBD2
cdr3_aa: CASSWGLAGNNEQFF
cdr3_nt: TGTGCCAGCAGCTGGGGACTAGCGGGGAACAATGAGCAGTTCTTC

clone_size: NA
j_call: TRBJ1-2
v_call: TRBV5-4
d_call: TRBD1
cdr3_aa: CASSLYGTGNSGYTF
cdr3_nt: TGTGCCAGCAGCTTGTATGGGACAGGGAACTCTGGCTACACCTTC